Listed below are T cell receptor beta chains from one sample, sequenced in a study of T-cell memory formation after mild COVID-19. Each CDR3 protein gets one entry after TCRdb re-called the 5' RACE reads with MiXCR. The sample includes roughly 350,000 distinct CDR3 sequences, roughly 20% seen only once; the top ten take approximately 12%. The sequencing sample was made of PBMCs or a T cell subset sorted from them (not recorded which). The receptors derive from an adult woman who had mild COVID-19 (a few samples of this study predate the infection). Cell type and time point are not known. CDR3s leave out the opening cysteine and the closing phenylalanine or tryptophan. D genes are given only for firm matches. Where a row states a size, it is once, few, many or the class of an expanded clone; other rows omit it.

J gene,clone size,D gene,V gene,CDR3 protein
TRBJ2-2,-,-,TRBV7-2,ASSLGGSGSGELF
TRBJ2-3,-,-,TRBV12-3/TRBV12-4,ASREQTPIGTDTQY
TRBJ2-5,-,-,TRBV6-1,ASSEWQGQETQY
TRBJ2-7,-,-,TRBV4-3,ASSQEARGPYEQY
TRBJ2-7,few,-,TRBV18,ASSFRAPAEGSYEQY
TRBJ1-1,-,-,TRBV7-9,ASRDMLNTEAF
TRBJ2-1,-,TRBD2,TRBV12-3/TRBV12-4,ASSLGTSGIGEQF
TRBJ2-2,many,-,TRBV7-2,ASLGAGELF
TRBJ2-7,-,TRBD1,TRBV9,ASSEGQTPYEQY
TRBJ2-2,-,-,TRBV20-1,SAGRGGAHTGELF
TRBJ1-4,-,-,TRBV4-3,ASSQRPGHANEKLF
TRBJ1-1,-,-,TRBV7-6,ASTKTGHKNTEAF
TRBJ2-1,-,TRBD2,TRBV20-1,SAPRRGVSYNEQF
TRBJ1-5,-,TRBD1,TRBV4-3,ASSQDRGGDQPQH
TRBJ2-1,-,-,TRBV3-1,ASSQGQPRRQAGQF
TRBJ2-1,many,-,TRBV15,ATSWRVGDNEQF
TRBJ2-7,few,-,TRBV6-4,ASSKNERSYEQY
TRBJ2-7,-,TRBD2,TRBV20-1,SAQSTAGGPGEQY
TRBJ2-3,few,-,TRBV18,ASSPAGYTDTQY
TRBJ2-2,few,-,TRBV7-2,ASSHDMADTGELF
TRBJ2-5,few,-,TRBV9,ASSVGPIQETQY
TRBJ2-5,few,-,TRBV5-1,ASSFFPGRQETQY
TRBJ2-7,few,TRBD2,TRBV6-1,ASSEGVGGEQY
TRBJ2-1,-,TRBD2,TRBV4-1,ASSPRTSGSLILSYNEQF
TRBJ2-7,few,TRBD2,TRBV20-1,SAGTSGGYEQY
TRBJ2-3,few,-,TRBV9,ASSDPPNGVSADTQY
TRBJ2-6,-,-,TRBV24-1,ATSDPTPTADNSGANVLT
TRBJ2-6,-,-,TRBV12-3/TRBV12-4,ASSLSPLGDHSGANVLT
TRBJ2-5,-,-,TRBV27,ASTPGMGGTQY
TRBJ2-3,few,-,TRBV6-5,ASEGTSTDTQY
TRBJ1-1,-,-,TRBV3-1,ASSQDEIGEAF
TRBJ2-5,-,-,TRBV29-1,SVADYGQQVTQY
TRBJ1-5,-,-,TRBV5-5,ASSFGGLSNQPQH
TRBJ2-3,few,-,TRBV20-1,SATRDSTDTQY
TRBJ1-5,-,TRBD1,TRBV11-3,ASRGGGRVRAPQH
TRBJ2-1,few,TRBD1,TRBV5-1,ASSLGTGYNEQF
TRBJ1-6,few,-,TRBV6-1,ASSGAYVQGAYNSPLH
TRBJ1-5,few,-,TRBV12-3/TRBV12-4,ASSRERGQPQH
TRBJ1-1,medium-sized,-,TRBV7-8,ASSSRAGVNTEAF
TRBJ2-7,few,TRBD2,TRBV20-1,SARDLLAGTYEQY
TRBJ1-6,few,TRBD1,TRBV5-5,ASTTGQSSYNSPLH
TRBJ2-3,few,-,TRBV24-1,ATSDTRNMDTQY
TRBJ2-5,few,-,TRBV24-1,ATSETTGSKTQY
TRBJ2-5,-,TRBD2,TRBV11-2,ASSLPYRGGQETQY
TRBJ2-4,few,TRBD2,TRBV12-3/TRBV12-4,ASSFAGGRDIQY
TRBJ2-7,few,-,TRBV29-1,SVGGAPYEQY
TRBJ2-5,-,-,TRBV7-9,ASSDRTGNQETQY
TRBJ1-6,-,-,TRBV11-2,ASSTREGISSPLH
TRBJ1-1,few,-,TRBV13,ASSSLGVGNTEAF
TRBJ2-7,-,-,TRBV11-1,ASSPTGTGEGEQY
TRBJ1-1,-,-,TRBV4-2,ASSQATMNTEAF
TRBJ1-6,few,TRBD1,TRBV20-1,SASLTGGPNSPLH
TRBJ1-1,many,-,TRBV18,ASSPGMNTEAF
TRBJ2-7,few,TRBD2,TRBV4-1,ASSRGLAGGVSYEQY
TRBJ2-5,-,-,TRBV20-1,SATQSETQY
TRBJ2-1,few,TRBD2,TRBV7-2,ASSFRARSGGYNEQF
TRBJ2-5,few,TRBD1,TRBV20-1,SAGQGRETQY
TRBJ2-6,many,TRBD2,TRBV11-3,ASSFSGGYSETNVLT